These 21 T cell receptor beta chains were all obtained from the same sample, sequenced in a study of T cells in Graves' hyperthyroidism and ophthalmopathy. What was amplified from RNA transcripts were TCR beta CDR3 regions. The primer set for the first-round RT-PCR of the TCR CDR3 was HTBI. Using its own MiXCR run on the multiplex PCR reads, TCRdb lists one record per CDR3 protein. The data show around 420,000 distinct CDR3 sequences, around 14% seen once. Sequenced: blood. These receptors came from a woman in her late teens or twenties with Graves' hyperthyroidism.

This clonotype has a count of ten or more. The chain joins TRBV7-2 to TRBJ2-7, with 9 bases aligning to TRBD1. V shed 5 bases, J shed 2 bases, and the junction held 1 base outside the gene matches. Germline V lookup: CDR1 SGHTA, CDR2 FQGNSA. The CDR3 spans 13 residues. The CDR3 region is CASSRTGAYEQYF. The CDR3 bases are TGTGCCAGCAGCAGGACAGGGGCCTACGAGCAGTACTTC.

The J gene is TRBJ1-1, the V gene TRBV7-2; no firm D call. Trimming shortened V by 5 bases and J by 1 base, and 11 bases separated the two germline ends. Germline V lookup: CDR1 SGHTA, CDR2 FQGNSA. CDR3 length equals 14 residues. The CDR3 region is CASSPRHANTEAFF. In DNA, the CDR3 is TGTGCCAGCAGCCCGCGACACGCGAACACTGAAGCTTTCTTT. Complete variable domain (other parts from reference TRBV7-2 and TRBJ1-1): GAGVSQSPSNKVTEKGKDVELRCDPISGHTALYWYRQSLGQGLEFLIYFQGNSAPDKSGLPSDRFSAERTGGSVSTLTIQRTQQEDSAVYLCASSPRHANTEAFFGQGTRLTVV.

This clonotype has ten or more counts. The chain combines TRBV20-1 with TRBJ2-3; 7 nucleotides line up with TRBD2. Trimming at V came to 4 bases and at J to 2 bases, leaving 6 bases not matched to a gene. The CDR3 extends over 14 amino acids. Germline V gene data show CDR1 as DFQATT and CDR2 as SNEGSKA (reference sequence). The CDR3 is CSAMRGSSTDTQYF. DNA of the CDR3: TGCAGTGCTATGCGGGGGAGTTCCACAGATACGCAGTATTTT.

Concerning this clonotype: This sequence may be a read error, since a much larger clone differs from it by one base. J is TRBJ2-7 and V is TRBV6-5, with D unresolved. The CDR3 spans 12 residues. Germline assignment: CDR1 MNHEY and CDR2 SVGAGI. DNA of the CDR3: TGTGTCAGCAGTAACGACATCAGCCAGCAGTACTTC. It translates to CVSSNDISQQYF.

The V gene is TRBV16, the J gene TRBJ1-5; D remains ambiguous. The germline V and J ends were trimmed by 0 bases and 9 bases, with 3 bases remaining between them. The CDR3 covers 11 residues. Germline lookup yields CDR1 KGHSY and CDR2 FQNENV. Written as DNA, the CDR3 is TGTGCCAGCAGCCAATCCGGGCCCCAGCATTTT. It specifies CASSQSGPQHF.

A few counts support this clonotype. CDR3 sequence (DNA): TGTGCCAGCAGCTTAGAGGCCGGGGGCGGTCAGCCCCAGCATTTT. Amino acid sequence: CASSLEAGGGQPQHF. The gene calls are TRBV7-2 and TRBJ1-5; tentative D call: TRBD1 (6 bases). CDR3 size: 15 residues. V lost 1 base to trimming and J lost 6 bases, with 13 bases between them. Per germline, CDR1 SGHTA and CDR2 FQGNSA.

The CDR3 nucleotides read TGCAGCGACGGGACAGGGGGGGCCATGAACACTGAAGCTTTCTTT. Protein sequence: CSDGTGGAMNTEAFF. The V call is TRBV29-1, the J call TRBJ1-1; 11 nucleotides align to TRBD1. Germline lookup yields CDR1 SQVTM and CDR2 ANQGSEA. The CDR3 spans 15 residues. The junction had 7 bases not matched to a gene; V was cut back by 7 bases and J by 0 bases.

In this sample, this clonotype turned up many times. V and J are TRBV20-1 and TRBJ2-7; no reliable D call. V lost 1 base to trimming and J lost 0 bases, with 7 bases between them. The CDR3 loop spans 13 amino acids. Germline V gene sequence: CDR1 DFQATT, CDR2 SNEGSKA (reference sequence). DNA for the CDR3: TGCAGTGCTAGAGGGGTCTACTCCTACGAGCAGTACTTC. Its translation is CSARGVYSYEQYF.

There are many counts of this clonotype. V usage is TRBV11-3 and J usage is TRBJ2-7; 7 positions match TRBD2. The length of the CDR3 is 14 residues. Germline V gene data show CDR1 as SGHNT and CDR2 as YENEEA. After removal of 1 base from V and 5 bases from J, the junction contained 5 bases not matched to a gene. The CDR3 here is CASSLGGTTDEQYF. The CDR3 nucleotides read TGTGCCAGCAGCTTAGGAGGGACTACTGACGAGCAGTACTTC.

This chain connects TRBV19 to TRBJ1-5; a possible D gene is TRBD1 (6 bases). The V end lost 7 bases, the J end lost 4 bases, and 17 bases lay between the germline ends. The CDR3 is 15 amino acids. Germline assignment: CDR1 LNHDA and CDR2 SQIVND (reference sequence). CDR3 nucleotide sequence: TGTGCCAGTACTCCGAGAGGGGGTTTGAATCAGCCCCAGCATTTT. Residues: CASTPRGGLNQPQHF.

The chain joins TRBV28 to TRBJ2-3, with D perhaps matching TRBD1 or TRBD2 (5 bases each). Trimming stripped 6 bases from V and 1 base from J, with 11 bases between. The CDR3 sequence is 14 residues long. Looked up from germline, CDR1 is MDHEN and CDR2 is SYDVKM. CDR3 in amino acids: CASRRDGGTDTQYF. The DNA of the CDR3 is TGTGCCAGCAGGAGGGACGGCGGCACAGATACGCAGTATTTT.

This clonotype was counted many times. This sequence joins TRBV11-2 and TRBJ2-2, with a tentative D call TRBD2 (6 bases). In germline, CDR1 is SGHAT, CDR2 FQNNGV. Trimming removed 5 bases at V and 2 bases at J, with 9 bases between. There are 14 residues in the CDR3. DNA of the CDR3: TGTGCCAGCAGCGCGGGGTACAACACCGGGGAGCTGTTTTTT. It yields the protein CASSAGYNTGELFF.

V usage is TRBV6-2 or TRBV6-3 and J usage is TRBJ2-1; 8 bases align to TRBD2. J gave up 7 bases and V 4 bases, and 21 bases lay outside the gene matches. CDR1 and CDR2 (germline): MNHEY, SVGEGT. This CDR3 has 19 residues. CDR3 amino acids: CASSSAVGSDGRAWNEQFF. The CDR3, as DNA: TGTGCCAGCAGTTCGGCTGTGGGGTCTGACGGGAGGGCCTGGAATGAGCAGTTCTTC.

This clonotype was seen only a few times. The gene calls are TRBV6-2 or TRBV6-3 and TRBJ1-2; D uncertain. The CDR3 extends over 11 amino acids. V was clipped by 2 bases and J by 7 bases, with 5 bases between them. Germline V lookup: CDR1 MNHEY, CDR2 SVGEGT. CDR3 protein: CASSYNVGYTF. The CDR3 DNA is TGTGCCAGCAGTTACAATGTTGGCTACACCTTC.

This clonotype was detected ten times or more. The CDR3 reads CASSPKEGSSYNEQFF. The CDR3 coding sequence is TGTGCCAGCAGCCCAAAAGAGGGCAGCTCCTACAATGAGCAGTTCTTC. The chain carries TRBV7-9 and TRBJ2-1, with a weak D call TRBD2 (5 bases). Between the trimmed V and J ends, which lost 5 bases and 0 bases, there was a span of 14 bases. Germline CDR1 SEHNR, CDR2 FQNEAQ (reference sequence). CDR3 length equals 16 residues.

This clonotype was seen at least ten times. The chain couples TRBV28 to TRBJ1-5; D is uncertain. With 5 bases removed from V and 9 bases from J, the gap between germline ends came to 11 bases. CDR3 length: 12 amino acids. Germline CDR1 MDHEN, CDR2 SYDVKM. The CDR3 sequence is CASSEGLGPQHF. In nucleotides, the CDR3 is TGTGCCAGCAGTGAAGGACTAGGGCCCCAGCATTTT.

This clonotype occurred many times. The chain is built from TRBV19 and TRBJ1-1; maybe TRBD1 (5 bases). CDR1 and CDR2 (germline): LNHDA, SQIVND (reference sequence). The length of the CDR3 is 15 residues. The germline V and J ends were trimmed by 7 bases and 1 base, with 16 bases remaining between them. In DNA, the CDR3 is TGTGCCAGTACGTGGAGGGCAGGGCCGAACACTGAAGCTTTCTTT. It specifies CASTWRAGPNTEAFF. The full variable domain, completed using reference TRBV19 and TRBJ1-1, is DGGITQSPKYLFRKEGQNVTLSCEQNLNHDAMYWYRQDPGQGLRLIYYSQIVNDFQKGDIAEGYSVSREKKESFPLTVTSAQKNPTAFYLCASTWRAGPNTEAFFGQGTRLTVV.

The chain recombines TRBV4-2 with TRBJ2-3; the D gene is possibly TRBD1 (5 bases). V was shortened by 4 bases and J by 2 bases, with 16 bases between the two germline ends. The CDR3 has 16 residues. Germline V gene data show CDR1 as LGHNA and CDR2 as YNFKEQ. Here the CDR3 DNA reads TGTGCCAGCAGCCTTGTACAGGTCACCCCCACAGATACGCAGTATTTT. Amino acids: CASSLVQVTPTDTQYF.

A note on this clonotype: A read error may be the cause here, since a much bigger clone is one base away. The chain carries TRBV2 and TRBJ1-5, with D perhaps TRBD1 (5 bases). Germline V CDR1 and CDR2: SNHLY, FYNNEI. The germline V and J ends were trimmed by 4 bases and 6 bases, with 13 bases remaining between them. The CDR3 is made up of 14 amino acids. CDR3 in DNA: TGTGCCAGCAGTGGGGAGGGGCGCGGTCAGCCCCAGCATTTT. This encodes CASSGEGRGQPQHF.

The chain links TRBV24-1 to TRBJ2-3; tentative D call: TRBD1 (5 bases). Trimming pared 4 bases from V and 0 bases from J, leaving 13 bases between. CDR3 length: 16 amino acids. Germline values: CDR1 KGHDR, CDR2 SFDVKD. CDR3 in DNA: TGTGCCACCAGTGACGACAGAACAGCTAGCACAGATACGCAGTATTTT. It encodes CATSDDRTASTDTQYF.

V usage is TRBV9 and J usage is TRBJ2-7, with 7 bases identical to TRBD2. Germline CDR1 and CDR2: SGDLS and YYNGEE. The CDR3 runs 14 residues. The trim removed 0 bases at V and 2 bases at J, leaving 2 bases unmatched. In DNA, the CDR3 is TGTGCCAGCAGCGTAGGGGAGGGAACCTACGAGCAGTACTTC. Translating gives CASSVGEGTYEQYF.